The 17 T cell receptor beta chains presented below share a single source sample, sequenced in a study of blood T cells in healthy people across ages. Sample-barcoded 5' priming and a J-beta primer mix drove a second PCR of about 6 to 12 cycles. TCRdb re-derived calls from the 5' RACE reads in MiXCR, one entry per CDR3 protein. The sample lists 1.5 million to 2 million distinct CDR3 sequences; 28% were seen once. Sequencing used blood. The receptors derive from a woman between 25 and 40 years old in good health.

This clonotype was seen at least ten times. V gene TRBV7-7 combines with J gene TRBJ2-5; perhaps D is TRBD1 or TRBD2 (6 bases each). V was cut by 5 bases and J by 11 bases, with 21 bases left in between. The CDR3 has 14 residues. Germline CDR1 and CDR2: SSHAT and FNYEAQ (reference sequence). The CDR3 here is CASSPRSGALEQYF. The DNA for the CDR3 is TGTGCCAGCAGCCCCAGGTCGGGGGCGCTTGAGCAGTACTTC.

CDR3 nucleotides: TGCAGTGCTAGTTACGGTGGAGGAAACACCATATATTTT. Its protein product is CSASYGGGNTIYF. The J gene is TRBJ1-3, the V gene TRBV20-1; D call uncertain. This CDR3 region has 13 residues. Trimming stripped 3 bases from V and 4 bases from J, with 10 bases between. Germline CDR1 is DFQATT and CDR2 is SNEGSKA (reference sequence).

This clonotype was detected only a few times. The chain uses TRBV4-3 and TRBJ2-7, with 9 nucleotides matching TRBD1. The germline V gene has CDR1 LGHNA and CDR2 YSLEER. The CDR3 is 16 amino acids. Trimming at V came to 1 base and at J to 3 bases, leaving 7 bases not matched to a gene. In DNA form, the CDR3 reads TGCGCCAGCAGCCAAGTAGGGACAGGGCCACTCTACGAGCAGTACTTC. Translation gives CASSQVGTGPLYEQYF.

This clonotype was counted only a few times. The J gene is TRBJ1-2, the V gene TRBV29-1; TRBD1 agrees at 10 bases. Germline values: CDR1 SQVTM, CDR2 ANQGSEA. The CDR3 totals 16 residues. V lost 7 bases, J lost 3 bases, and 14 bases stayed unmatched. As DNA, the CDR3 is TGCAGCGCCGCCATTAGGGGACAGGGGAGGTACTATGGCTACACCTTC. Encoded protein: CSAAIRGQGRYYGYTF. Drawing the rest from reference TRBV29-1 and TRBJ1-2, the complete variable domain is SAVISQKPSRDICQRGTSLTIQCQVDSQVTMMFWYRQQPGQSLTLIATANQGSEATYESGFVIDKFPISRPNLTFSTLTVSNMSPEDSSIYLCSAAIRGQGRYYGYTFGSGTRLTVV.

This clonotype occurred a few times. The V and J genes are TRBV5-1 and TRBJ1-1, with a possible D match to TRBD1 (5 bases). CDR1 is SGHRS and CDR2 is YFSETQ in the germline V gene. Deletions cut 4 bases from V and 6 bases from J, with 16 bases between. The CDR3 totals 14 residues. This CDR3 is CASSQRTTMSEAFF. Here the CDR3 DNA reads TGCGCCAGCAGCCAGAGGACAACGATGTCTGAAGCTTTCTTT. Full variable domain (missing parts from reference TRBV5-1 and TRBJ1-1): KAGVTQTPRYLIKTRGQQVTLSCSPISGHRSVSWYQQTPGQGLQFLFEYFSETQRNKGNFPGRFSGRQFSNSRSEMNVSTLELGDSALYLCASSQRTTMSEAFFGQGTRLTVV.

There are many counts of this clonotype. The V call is TRBV4-1, the J call TRBJ2-7; TRBD1 aligns across 7 bases. The V segment lost 4 bases and the J segment 3 bases; nucleotides outside the gene matches: 9. CDR3 length: 15 amino acids. Germline assignment: CDR1 MGHRA and CDR2 YSYEKL. CDR3 DNA: TGCGCCAGCAGCCTCTCCGGCGCAGGGGGCTACGAGCAGTACTTC. Translating it yields CASSLSGAGGYEQYF.

The gene calls are TRBV5-5 and TRBJ2-4, with D perhaps matching TRBD1 or TRBD2 (5 bases each). The germline V gene encodes CDR1 SGHKS and CDR2 YYEKEE (reference sequence). The CDR3 covers 18 residues. Trimming took 4 bases from V and 8 from J, leaving 28 bases between them. CDR3 bases: TGTGCCAGCAGCCGGAGGTCCCGGGACCCCTCAAGGGTGGACATTCAGTACTTC. Translation gives CASSRRSRDPSRVDIQYF.

The chain carries TRBV27 and TRBJ2-2; maybe TRBD1 (6 bases). The CDR3 has 17 amino acids. From germline, CDR1 is MNHEY and CDR2 SMNVEV (reference sequence). V lost 1 base and J 0 bases, leaving 12 bases between the germline ends. CDR3 DNA sequence: TGTGCCAGCAGTTTATACCAGGGGAGCGCGAACACCGGGGAGCTGTTTTTT. Residues: CASSLYQGSANTGELFF.

This clonotype was counted between two and nine times. V gene TRBV28 combines with J gene TRBJ1-4; D gene uncertain. Germline V gene sequence: CDR1 MDHEN, CDR2 SYDVKM. V was shortened by 6 bases and J by 8 bases, with 10 bases between the two germline ends. This CDR3 region has 12 residues. As DNA, the CDR3 is TGTGCCAGCAGACCATCGGGGGAAAAACTGTTTTTT. It yields the protein CASRPSGEKLFF.

V and J are TRBV12-3 or TRBV12-4 and TRBJ2-3; TRBD2 agrees at 10 bases. CDR3 length equals 15 residues. J lost 4 bases, V lost 3 bases, and 4 bases had no gene match. DNA of the CDR3: TGTGCCAGCAGTTTCCACGGACTAGCGGCAGATACGCAGTATTTT. This encodes CASSFHGLAADTQYF.

As to this clonotype: This could be a read error, since a much larger clone is one nucleotide away. The rearrangement uses TRBV12-3 or TRBV12-4 and TRBJ2-1; no reliable D call. This CDR3 spans 15 amino acids. In nucleotides, the CDR3 is TGTGCCGGCAGTTTGGGCGGAACAACCTACAATGAGCAGTTCTTC. Translating gives CAGSLGGTTYNEQFF.

This clonotype was observed a handful of times. The chain couples TRBV19 to TRBJ2-7; 7 bases align to TRBD1. This CDR3 is built from 14 residues. The ends lost 5 bases at V and 3 bases at J; junction bases unmatched: 7. The V gene's germline CDR1 is LNHDA and CDR2 SQIVND (reference sequence). As DNA, the CDR3 is TGTGCCAGTAGTCGACAGGGCAATTTCTACGAGCAGTACTTC. Translated: CASSRQGNFYEQYF.

This CDR3 is CASSRAGGWYNEQFF. CDR3 bases: TGCGCCAGCAGCAGAGCGGGGGGATGGTACAATGAGCAGTTCTTC. This sequence joins TRBV5-1 and TRBJ2-1, with 9 bases matching TRBD2. The germline V gene encodes CDR1 SGHRS and CDR2 YFSETQ. V lost 4 bases to trimming and J lost 4 bases; unmatched junction nucleotides: 6. The CDR3 is 15 residues long.

The sample holds a few counts of this clonotype. The chain carries TRBV7-2 and TRBJ2-4; TRBD1 aligns across 7 bases. Germline V gene sequence: CDR1 SGHTA, CDR2 FQGNSA. CDR3 length: 15 amino acids. Trimming took 3 bases from V and 6 from J; bases not matched to a gene: 8. CDR3 loop: CASSFNPRDRNIQYF. The DNA of the CDR3 is TGTGCCAGCAGCTTCAATCCCCGGGACAGAAACATTCAGTACTTC.

J is TRBJ1-5 and V is TRBV20-1, with 8 bases that match TRBD1. V shed 6 bases, J shed 1 base, and the junction held 8 bases outside the gene matches. This CDR3 comprises 15 residues. Germline V gene data show CDR1 as DFQATT and CDR2 as SNEGSKA (reference sequence). The CDR3 protein is CSAVRDRRSNQPQHF. The CDR3 bases are TGCAGTGCCGTCCGGGACAGGAGGAGCAATCAGCCCCAGCATTTT.

This clonotype occurred many times. V is TRBV7-2 and J is TRBJ2-1; D gene uncertain. Trimming pared 5 bases from V and 2 bases from J, leaving 7 bases between. The CDR3 extends over 13 amino acids. Germline V lookup: CDR1 SGHTA, CDR2 FQGNSA. CDR3: CASSGDTYNEQFF. DNA of the CDR3: TGTGCCAGCAGCGGGGATACCTACAATGAGCAGTTCTTC.

A few counts support this clonotype. J is TRBJ2-7 and V is TRBV20-1, with 8 bases lining up with TRBD2. From germline, CDR1 is DFQATT and CDR2 SNEGSKA (reference sequence). CDR3 length equals 15 residues. V shed 5 bases, J shed 1 base, and the junction held 10 bases outside the gene matches. As DNA, the CDR3 is TGCAGTGCTCGAGCGCCAGCGGGGGATTCCTACGAGCAGTACTTC. Translation: CSARAPAGDSYEQYF.